The entry below describes one T cell receptor (beta chain). What it binds is not known. V lost 10 bases, J lost 3 bases, and 15 bases lay in between. Germline assignment: CDR1 MNHEY and CDR2 SVGAGI. The CDR3 loop spans 13 amino acids. One entry per CDR3 protein, called by TCRdb with MiXCR from the multiplex PCR reads. The data show roughly 20,000 distinct CDR3 sequences, about 38% seen once. The sample is drawn from a study of breast tumors, draining lymph nodes, adjacent tissues. Study-level findings and limits: Tumor T cell lymph node origin was a supported hypothesis, not proven. Luminal-like breast cancer showed significantly greater tumor-nontumor repertoire similarity than basal-like breast cancer did.

The source material was breast tumor tissue. This receptor was identified in a female donor with breast cancer. Some clones in this sample may be carry-over from other donors' samples. The chain uses TRBV6-5 and TRBJ2-5, with a tentative D call TRBD2 (5 bases). The CDR3 coding sequence is TGTGCCACGGGGTATCGGATTGAAGAGACCCAGTACTTC. Translated: CATGYRIEETQYF.